A selection of T cell receptor beta chains follows, all from one sample in a study of blood T cells in healthy people across ages. TCRdb fed the 5' RACE reads into MiXCR, producing one record per CDR3 protein. This table has 700,000 to 950,000 distinct CDR3 sequences, approximately 43% appearing once. The sample consisted of blood. These receptors came from a woman aged 60 to 75 in good health. CDR3s include the opening cysteine and the closing phenylalanine or tryptophan. The D gene is left open where the match is weak. Size is stated for part of the rows, as once, few or many counts, or as a class when the clone is expanded.

v_call: TRBV11-2; j_call: TRBJ1-3; clone_size: -; d_call: -; cdr3_nt: TGTGCCAGCAGCTCTTTAATTGGAAACACCATATATTTT; cdr3_aa: CASSSLIGNTIYF
v_call: TRBV29-1; j_call: TRBJ1-1; clone_size: -; d_call: -; cdr3_nt: TGCAGCGTTGAAGAACAGGTGAACACTGAAGCTTTCTTT; cdr3_aa: CSVEEQVNTEAFF
v_call: TRBV29-1; j_call: TRBJ2-7; clone_size: -; d_call: TRBD2; cdr3_nt: TGCAGCGTCGGCCAAAGCGGGGCAAGGTACGAGCAGTACTTC; cdr3_aa: CSVGQSGARYEQYF
v_call: TRBV28; j_call: TRBJ2-7; clone_size: many; d_call: TRBD2; cdr3_nt: TGTGCCAGCAGTTTAGTGGCGGGAGGGCTGGAAGAGCAGTACTTC; cdr3_aa: CASSLVAGGLEEQYF
v_call: TRBV7-8; j_call: TRBJ2-7; clone_size: -; d_call: -; cdr3_nt: TGTGCCAGCAGCTTAGTAGAGACACATGCTTACGAGCAGTACTTC; cdr3_aa: CASSLVETHAYEQYF
v_call: TRBV15; j_call: TRBJ2-7; clone_size: -; d_call: -; cdr3_nt: TGTGCCACCAGCAGAGGGAAGGATCCCTTCTACGAGCAGTACTTC; cdr3_aa: CATSRGKDPFYEQYF
v_call: TRBV6-5; j_call: TRBJ2-1; clone_size: few; d_call: -; cdr3_nt: TGTGCCAGCACCCGAGTAAAAGGAAATGAGCAGTTCTTC; cdr3_aa: CASTRVKGNEQFF
v_call: TRBV7-9; j_call: TRBJ2-5; clone_size: few; d_call: TRBD1; cdr3_nt: TGTGCCAGCAGTTTCGAAAACAGGGGGGAGACCCAGTACTTC; cdr3_aa: CASSFENRGETQYF
v_call: TRBV28; j_call: TRBJ2-1; clone_size: -; d_call: -; cdr3_nt: TGTGCCAGCAGTTCCCCCAGGGGTCGCCTTTTAAACAATGAGCAGTTCTTC; cdr3_aa: CASSSPRGRLLNNEQFF
v_call: TRBV24-1; j_call: TRBJ2-1; clone_size: -; d_call: TRBD2; cdr3_nt: TGTGCCACCAGTTGCGGGGGGGCGCAGGGGAATGAGCAGTTCTTC; cdr3_aa: CATSCGGAQGNEQFF
v_call: TRBV28; j_call: TRBJ2-7; clone_size: -; d_call: -; cdr3_nt: TGTGCCAGCAACTTGGGGTCGATTCCCTACGAGCAGTACTTC; cdr3_aa: CASNLGSIPYEQYF
v_call: TRBV19; j_call: TRBJ1-2; clone_size: -; d_call: -; cdr3_nt: TGTGCCAGTAGTATAGAGGGGTCTAACTACTATGGCTACACCTTC; cdr3_aa: CASSIEGSNYYGYTF
v_call: TRBV27; j_call: TRBJ2-2; clone_size: few; d_call: -; cdr3_nt: TGTGCCAGCAGTTTATTTAGTCCCTTCACAGCCAAGAACACCGGGGAGCTGTTTTTT; cdr3_aa: CASSLFSPFTAKNTGELFF
v_call: TRBV14; j_call: TRBJ2-7; clone_size: -; d_call: -; cdr3_nt: TGTGCCAGCAGCCAAGATAGTGGAACAGTTTCATTTTACGAGCAGTACTTC; cdr3_aa: CASSQDSGTVSFYEQYF
v_call: TRBV2; j_call: TRBJ2-1; clone_size: -; d_call: -; cdr3_nt: TGTGCCAGCAGTGAAAGTACTGAGCAGTTCTTC; cdr3_aa: CASSESTEQFF
v_call: TRBV15; j_call: TRBJ1-4; clone_size: few; d_call: TRBD1; cdr3_nt: TGTGCCACCAGCAGAGAGGGGACAGGAACCGAAAAACTGTTTTTT; cdr3_aa: CATSREGTGTEKLFF
v_call: TRBV3-1; j_call: TRBJ2-3; clone_size: few; d_call: TRBD2; cdr3_nt: TGTGCCAGCAGCCAAGGTGGACTAGACGCAGATACGCAGTATTTT; cdr3_aa: CASSQGGLDADTQYF
v_call: TRBV7-2; j_call: TRBJ2-5; clone_size: -; d_call: TRBD2; cdr3_nt: TGTGCCAGCAGCTCCCCGGGGGCTCAGCGGGGGGGCCTCAGGACCCAGTACTTC; cdr3_aa: CASSSPGAQRGGLRTQYF
v_call: TRBV7-9; j_call: TRBJ2-3; clone_size: -; d_call: -; cdr3_nt: TGTGCCAGCAGCTTAGCACTTCCTAGCACAGATACGCAGTATTTT; cdr3_aa: CASSLALPSTDTQYF
v_call: TRBV11-2; j_call: TRBJ1-2; clone_size: -; d_call: -; cdr3_nt: TGTGCCAGCAGCTCGTCACTCTCGGCCTATGGCTACACCTTC; cdr3_aa: CASSSSLSAYGYTF
v_call: TRBV12-3/TRBV12-4; j_call: TRBJ1-2; clone_size: few; d_call: TRBD1; cdr3_nt: TGTGCCAGCAGTTTGGGGGACAGGGGCGCTTATGGCTACACCTTC; cdr3_aa: CASSLGDRGAYGYTF
v_call: TRBV7-7; j_call: TRBJ2-1; clone_size: few; d_call: TRBD1; cdr3_nt: TGTGCTAGCAGCTTAGCATCCGGGACAGGTTCCAATGAGCAGTTCTTC; cdr3_aa: CASSLASGTGSNEQFF
v_call: TRBV29-1; j_call: TRBJ2-7; clone_size: -; d_call: -; cdr3_nt: TGCAGCGTTGAAGACACCCGAGGCTCTTACAATGAGCAGTACTTC; cdr3_aa: CSVEDTRGSYNEQYF
v_call: TRBV6-6; j_call: TRBJ2-7; clone_size: few; d_call: TRBD2; cdr3_nt: TGTGCCAGCAAGGAGGGACTATACGAGCAGTACTTC; cdr3_aa: CASKEGLYEQYF
v_call: TRBV7-3; j_call: TRBJ2-2; clone_size: few; d_call: TRBD2; cdr3_nt: TGTGCCAGCAGCTTACGCCTAGCGGGCACCGGGGAGCTGTTTTTT; cdr3_aa: CASSLRLAGTGELFF
v_call: TRBV9; j_call: TRBJ2-2; clone_size: -; d_call: -; cdr3_nt: TGTGCCAGCAGCGTAGTCGCATGGGGAAGCAACGCGAACACCGGGGAGCTGTTTTTT; cdr3_aa: CASSVVAWGSNANTGELFF
v_call: TRBV7-2; j_call: TRBJ2-7; clone_size: few; d_call: -; cdr3_nt: TGTGCCAGCAGCTTAGAACGGGGACACTCCTACGAGCAGTACTTC; cdr3_aa: CASSLERGHSYEQYF
v_call: TRBV5-1; j_call: TRBJ2-3; clone_size: -; d_call: -; cdr3_nt: TGCGCCAGCAGCTTTAATGCGTTGGGCCAAAGCACAGATACGCAGTATTTT; cdr3_aa: CASSFNALGQSTDTQYF
v_call: TRBV20-1; j_call: TRBJ2-4; clone_size: few; d_call: TRBD2; cdr3_nt: TGCAGTTCTAGAGGACTAGCGGAACTACAAGGAGCCAAAAACATTCAGTACTTC; cdr3_aa: CSSRGLAELQGAKNIQYF
v_call: TRBV5-5; j_call: TRBJ2-7; clone_size: many; d_call: -; cdr3_nt: TGTGCCAGCAGCTTGGACCCCTACTACGAGCAGTACTTC; cdr3_aa: CASSLDPYYEQYF
v_call: TRBV7-8; j_call: TRBJ2-1; clone_size: -; d_call: TRBD2; cdr3_nt: TGTGCCAGCAGCCCCGGGGGGGCCGCCTACAATGAGCAGTTCTTC; cdr3_aa: CASSPGGAAYNEQFF
v_call: TRBV27; j_call: TRBJ2-7; clone_size: -; d_call: -; cdr3_nt: TGTGCCAGCAGTTTACGGCCGGGACACCACTCCTACGAGCAGTACTTC; cdr3_aa: CASSLRPGHHSYEQYF
v_call: TRBV5-5; j_call: TRBJ1-1; clone_size: -; d_call: -; cdr3_nt: TGTGCCAGCAGCTTGGCCGACTTGAACACTGAAGCTTTCTTT; cdr3_aa: CASSLADLNTEAFF
v_call: TRBV29-1; j_call: TRBJ2-3; clone_size: few; d_call: TRBD2; cdr3_nt: TGCAGCGTTGAGATGGAGGCGGGGGGTCGCACAGATACGCAGTATTTT; cdr3_aa: CSVEMEAGGRTDTQYF